The 20 T cell receptor beta chains in this list originate from one sample, sequenced in a study of blood T cells in healthy people across ages. A sample-barcoded 5' primer and a J-beta primer mix were used in a second PCR of about 7 to 12 cycles. TCRdb fed the 5' RACE reads into MiXCR, producing one record per CDR3 protein. The profile covers 700,000 to 1,000,000 distinct CDR3 sequences, with roughly 44% appearing a single time and nearly 20% taken by the ten largest. Sequenced sample: blood. These TCRs come from a man in his 60s in good health.

This clonotype was seen a single time. The CDR3, as DNA: TGTGCCAGCGGGGAACAGGGAACCAAAGAGACCCAGTACTTC. It specifies CASGEQGTKETQYF. The chain employs TRBV12-3 or TRBV12-4 and TRBJ2-5, with D perhaps matching TRBD1 (6 bases). Trimming cost V 8 bases and J 3 bases, with 16 bases left between them. This CDR3 has 14 amino acids.

In DNA form, the CDR3 reads TGTGCCAGCAGCCGACAGAGCGATAATTCACCCCTCCACTTT. Protein sequence: CASSRQSDNSPLHF. This chain joins TRBV6-2 or TRBV6-3 and TRBJ1-6; weak D call: TRBD1 (5 bases). This CDR3 is built from 14 residues. Germline lookup yields CDR1 MNHEY and CDR2 SVGEGT. The ends were cut back, 6 bases at V and 5 bases at J, with 11 bases in the middle.

V and J are TRBV6-1 and TRBJ2-1; TRBD2 might be the D (7 bases). The germline CDR1 and CDR2 sequences are MNHNS and SASEGT. This CDR3 spans 14 amino acids. Trimming shortened V by 6 bases and J by 8 bases, and 17 bases separated the two germline ends. In DNA form, the CDR3 reads TGTGCCAGCAGCCTAGAGGGGGGGTCTCATGAGCAGTTCTTC. Translation: CASSLEGGSHEQFF.

Details on this clonotype: One base away lies a much larger clone, so this may be a sequencing read error. The chain joins TRBV4-1 to TRBJ2-7, with TRBD2 matching 11 bases. Germline CDR1 and CDR2: MGHRA and YSYEKL. This CDR3 contains 15 residues. For the CDR3, the DNA is TGCGCCTGCAGCCAGGGACTAGCGGAGTCCTACGAGCAGTACTTC. This encodes CACSQGLAESYEQYF.

There are a few counts of this clonotype. This chain joins TRBV7-9 and TRBJ2-1; D gene ambiguous. CDR3 size: 11 residues. The germline gives CDR1 SEHNR, CDR2 FQNEAQ (reference sequence). Trimming removed 4 bases from V and 9 bases from J, with 7 bases in between. The CDR3 sequence: CASSYRSEQFF. The CDR3 coding sequence is TGTGCCAGCAGCTACCGCAGTGAGCAGTTCTTC.

This rearrangement joins TRBV12-3 or TRBV12-4 to TRBJ2-5; D may be TRBD1 (6 bases). The CDR3 sequence is 14 residues long. With 7 bases removed from V and 11 bases from J, the gap between germline ends came to 23 bases. CDR3 DNA: TGTGCCAGCACGGCCCAGGACAGAGGCTACAAGCAGTACTTC. It encodes CASTAQDRGYKQYF.

The V call is TRBV9, the J call TRBJ1-6; tentatively, D is TRBD1 (5 bases). Germline values: CDR1 SGDLS, CDR2 YYNGEE. Trimming cost V 7 bases and J 7 bases, with 18 bases left between them. The CDR3 spans 15 residues. The CDR3 nucleotides read TGTGCCAGCGGCTTTTCGACAGCCCGAAATTCACCCCTCCACTTT. Its translation: CASGFSTARNSPLHF.

The chain recombines TRBV20-1 with TRBJ2-3; D uncertain. V was pared by 5 bases and J by 5 bases, with 11 bases between. CDR1 is DFQATT, CDR2 SNEGSKA, per germline (reference sequence). The CDR3 consists of 12 residues. The CDR3 sequence: CSAAQAGDTQYF. CDR3 nucleotide sequence: TGCAGTGCTGCCCAGGCCGGAGATACGCAGTATTTT.

The V call is TRBV6-1, the J call TRBJ2-1; perhaps TRBD2 as D (5 bases). Germline CDR1 MNHNS, CDR2 SASEGT. The CDR3 sequence is 16 residues long. Trimming took off 5 bases at V and 0 bases at J, with 14 bases between the two ends. In nucleotides, the CDR3 is TGTGCCAGCAGTTCCCGGGAAGGGCCCTCCTACAATGAGCAGTTCTTC. It yields the protein CASSSREGPSYNEQFF.

The V call is TRBV29-1, the J call TRBJ2-3, with TRBD2 identical over 10 bases. Trimming removed 4 bases from V and 8 bases from J; junction bases left unmatched: 12. Germline CDR1 and CDR2: SQVTM and ANQGSEA. The CDR3 covers 15 residues. CDR3 DNA: TGCAGCGTTGTCACTAGCGGGGACACCCAGGGTACGCAGTATTTT. As protein: CSVVTSGDTQGTQYF.

V gene TRBV7-2 combines with J gene TRBJ2-1; D is perhaps TRBD2 (5 bases). The CDR3 runs to 14 residues. Germline V gene lookup returns CDR1 SGHTA and CDR2 FQGNSA. Trimming removed 3 bases at V and 5 bases at J, with 11 bases between. The CDR3 nucleotides read TGTGCCAGCAGCTTCTTTCCAGCGGACAATGAGCAGTTCTTC. Translating it yields CASSFFPADNEQFF.

This clonotype has just a few counts. The J gene is TRBJ2-1, the V gene TRBV20-1; D possibly corresponds to TRBD2 (6 bases). Germline V gives CDR1 DFQATT, CDR2 SNEGSKA (reference sequence). The length of the CDR3 is 15 residues. V was clipped by 0 bases and J by 9 bases, with 18 bases between them. The CDR3 reads CSAREQRWGRSEQFF. CDR3 sequence (DNA): TGCAGTGCTAGAGAGCAGCGGTGGGGGAGGAGTGAGCAGTTCTTC.

The chain is built from TRBV20-1 and TRBJ2-7; perhaps TRBD2 as D (7 bases). CDR3 length: 10 residues. V shed 6 bases and J shed 9 bases, with 12 bases lying between them. Germline V gene data show CDR1 as DFQATT and CDR2 as SNEGSKA (reference sequence). The CDR3 protein is CSAWGGLQYF. For the CDR3, the DNA is TGCAGTGCGTGGGGGGGGCTGCAGTACTTC.

The gene calls are TRBV10-3 and TRBJ2-7; tentative D call: TRBD1 (5 bases). V was trimmed by 0 bases and J by 7 bases, leaving 16 bases between them. The CDR3 loop spans 15 amino acids. Germline V gene data show CDR1 as ENHRY and CDR2 as SYGVKD. Here the CDR3 reads CAISESPGQRGEQYF. Here the CDR3 DNA reads TGTGCCATCAGTGAGTCGCCTGGTCAAAGGGGTGAGCAGTACTTC.

About this clonotype: One end of the junction is discordant with germline, which a read error may explain. The rearrangement links TRBV13 to TRBJ2-1; TRBD1 agrees at 7 bases. The length of the CDR3 is 15 residues. The germline V gene has CDR1 PRHDT and CDR2 FYEKMQ (reference sequence). The CDR3 DNA follows: TGTGCCTGCAGCTCAGCCGGGACAGCCTACAATGAGCAGTTCTTC. This sequence encodes CACSSAGTAYNEQFF.

With respect to this clonotype: A junction boundary mismatches the germline segment, possibly from a read error. J is TRBJ1-2 and V is TRBV7-2; 7 bases agree with TRBD1. The V gene's germline CDR1 is SGHTA and CDR2 FQGNSA. The CDR3 totals 13 residues. CDR3 in amino acids: CAGSATGNYGYTF. CDR3 bases: TGTGCCGGCAGCGCGACAGGGAACTATGGCTACACCTTC.

This clonotype was seen many times. V gene TRBV9 combines with J gene TRBJ2-3, with 13 positions matching TRBD2. The CDR3 sequence is 16 residues long. Germline CDR1 is SGDLS and CDR2 is YYNGEE. V was pared by 4 bases and J by 4 bases, with 6 bases of the junction left unmatched. CDR3 sequence (DNA): TGTGCCAGCAGCAAGACTGGACTAGCGGGGGCAGATACGCAGTATTTT. Translated: CASSKTGLAGADTQYF.

V is TRBV4-3 and J is TRBJ2-4; D may be TRBD1 (5 bases). V lost 0 bases and J lost 0, with 12 bases in between. There are 17 residues in the CDR3. Germline V gene lookup returns CDR1 LGHNA and CDR2 YSLEER. The CDR3 DNA reads as TGCGCCAGCAGCCAAGATAAGGGGTCCCAAGCCAAAAACATTCAGTACTTC. Translating gives CASSQDKGSQAKNIQYF.

This clonotype has just a few counts. V usage is TRBV28 and J usage is TRBJ2-7, with 9 positions matching TRBD1. This CDR3 region has 15 residues. The V and J ends lost 4 bases and 5 bases, in that order; junction bases with no gene match: 9. Germline values: CDR1 MDHEN, CDR2 SYDVKM. Here the CDR3 DNA reads TGTGCCAGCAGTTCCTCCGGGACAGGGCTCAACGAGCAGTACTTC. It codes for CASSSSGTGLNEQYF.

The chain is built from TRBV5-1 and TRBJ1-2; D call uncertain. This CDR3 is 14 amino acids long. Germline V gene data show CDR1 as SGHRS and CDR2 as YFSETQ. Trimming removed 0 bases from V and 4 bases from J, with 10 bases in between. Here the CDR3 reads CASSLEVTRYGYTF. The CDR3, as DNA: TGCGCCAGCAGCTTGGAGGTGACGCGCTATGGCTACACCTTC.